This T cell receptor beta chain was captured in a study of blood T cell repertoires in COVID-19 (dated by TCRdb to 2020 to 2022). Background for the entire study: Samples covering the acute and convalescent phases of COVID-19 were provided by collaborators in the United States, Italy and Spain. The prospective study material was composed of cDNA or gDNA derived from T cells, B-cell-depleted T cells, or PBMCs. The dataset comprised deeply sampled blood TCRbeta repertoires from subjects exposed to, actively infected with, or recovered from COVID-19. The repertoires were made available in a free public database intended to serve as a resource for research on the immune response to SARS-CoV-2. The samples were drawn from two sources: the first 160 participants of the ongoing ImmuneRACE study, and 1,000 to 1,500 subjects contributed by 6 global collaborators. A de-identified subject ID, COVID-19 status, age in years and sex were almost always included in the sample metadata. Where HLA class I and class II types were available, the types were taken from metadata supplied by the sample provider, not from assay-based typing. Beyond this particular receptor, the publication reports: The quantity of clinical and demographic metadata differed by source and by participant and was supplied without curation.

Collaborating institutions collected whole blood in K2EDTA tubes following their own protocols. Collaborator samples were shipped for TCRbeta analysis as frozen whole blood, isolated PBMCs, or DNA extracted from either sample type. For this clone: What antigen it recognizes has not been identified. No clone much larger than this one lies a single base away; base qualities are absent.

CDR1 and CDR2, per the germline V gene, are KGHSH and LQKENI. The CDR3 contains 16 residues, cysteine and phenylalanine counted. Only the CDR3 DNA stays, 48 bases, in frame from base 1. V has 5 bases trimmed and J has 0 bases trimmed; junction bases matching no gene number 10. TCRbeta CDR3 regions were amplified from genomic DNA using the immunoSEQ Assay, a bias-controlled multiplex PCR. Per the authors' processing: The number of nucleated cells in each sample was estimated by amplification of reference gene primers within the assay. To quantify the absolute abundance of each unique TCRbeta CDR3 rearrangement, sequence reads were collapsed and filtered. Productive Simpson clonality was computed per sample as the square root of Simpson's diversity index over productive rearrangements. TCRdb provides this immuneACCESS table in a form limited to in-frame rearrangements. Some clones are lacking; in checked studies, under half of them reflect an unresolved V gene, and why the rest are absent is not known. The D gene and trimming were derived from the DNA, and the V and J assignments and clone size from that table. The sample includes about 170,000 clones, with 90% observed a single time. Nearly 0.55% of the sample is held by the ten biggest clonotypes.

The sequenced sample was peripheral blood. The TCR originated in a man aged 50 to 59 with acute or convalescent COVID-19. This sequence uses TRBV18 and TRBJ2-7, and TRBD2 aligns with 7 junction nucleotides. The CDR3 amino acid sequence is: CASSGGILADSYEQYF. The nucleotides read TGTGCCAGCTCAGGGGGGATTCTAGCGGACTCCTACGAGCAGTACTTC.